These 20 T cell receptor beta chains were sequenced from one sample in a study of blood T cell repertoires in COVID-19. The table came from immunoSEQ multiplex PCR; TCRdb's copy has only in-frame clones and leaves some out. The sample lists 200,000 to 250,000 clones, around 85% occurring once. Sequencing was done on a sample of peripheral blood. Receptors originate from a human donor in a cohort sampled during active COVID-19.

The chain is built from TRBV6-1 and TRBJ1-1; D may be TRBD1 (6 bases). Germline loops: CDR1 MNHNS, CDR2 SASEGT. V was shortened by 1 base and J by 1 base, with 10 bases between the two germline ends. The CDR3 extends over 15 amino acids. CDR3 in amino acids: CASSEVGGANTEAFF. Here the CDR3 DNA reads TGTGCCAGCAGTGAAGTAGGGGGGGCGAACACTGAAGCTTTCTTT.

V usage is TRBV20-1 and J usage is TRBJ2-7; D remains ambiguous. Germline CDR1 is DFQATT and CDR2 is SNEGSKA (reference sequence). Trimming left V 1 base short and J 5 bases short, with 6 bases between. The CDR3 is made up of 11 amino acids. The CDR3 spells CSARGANEQYF. The CDR3 bases are TGCAGTGCTAGAGGGGCGAACGAGCAGTACTTC.

This chain uses TRBV5-6 with TRBJ2-7; a weak D match, TRBD2 (6 bases). Germline values: CDR1 SGHDT, CDR2 YYEEEE. Trimming stripped 0 bases from V and 2 bases from J, with 9 bases between. The CDR3 has 14 amino acids. The CDR3 DNA reads TGTGCCAGCAGCTTGGGGCCGGGGGCCTACGAGCAGTACTTC. Its translation: CASSLGPGAYEQYF. The full variable domain, completed using reference TRBV5-6 and TRBJ2-7, is DAGVTQSPTHLIKTRGQQVTLRCSPKSGHDTVSWYQQALGQGPQFIFQYYEEEERQRGNFPDRFSGHQFPNYSSELNVNALLLGDSALYLCASSLGPGAYEQYFGPGTRLTVT.

The DNA for the CDR3 is TGTGCCAGCAGCTCCAACAGGGCTGGGGCCAACGTCCTGACTTTC. As protein: CASSSNRAGANVLTF. The gene calls are TRBV13 and TRBJ2-6, with D tentatively TRBD1 (6 bases). CDR3 size: 15 residues. Trimming took off 4 bases at V and 2 bases at J, with 9 bases between the two ends. Germline CDR1 and CDR2: PRHDT and FYEKMQ (reference sequence).

J is TRBJ1-3 and V is TRBV28, with D unresolved. The germline V gene encodes CDR1 MDHEN and CDR2 SYDVKM. This CDR3 is 12 amino acids long. Between the trimmed V and J ends, which lost 5 bases and 4 bases, there was a span of 6 bases. This CDR3 reads CASSPRGNTIYF. The DNA for the CDR3 is TGTGCCAGCAGTCCCAGGGGAAACACCATATATTTT.

The chain carries TRBV5-4 and TRBJ1-6, with 8 nucleotides matching TRBD1. Germline assignment: CDR1 SGHNT and CDR2 YYREEE (reference sequence). CDR3 length equals 15 residues. Trimming removed 4 bases from V and 7 bases from J; junction bases left unmatched: 7. In DNA form, the CDR3 reads TGTGCCAGCAGCCTAAAGACAGGGGAAAATTCACCCCTCCACTTT. Residues: CASSLKTGENSPLHF.

This clone was picked up a small number of times. The chain recombines TRBV2 with TRBJ2-3, with D tentatively TRBD2 (6 bases). The CDR3 contains 15 residues. In germline, CDR1 is SNHLY, CDR2 FYNNEI. V gave up 5 bases and J gave up 2 bases, with 14 bases separating them. The CDR3 DNA is TGTGCCAGCAGTCGGGGGATGCGGAACACAGATACGCAGTATTTT. The encoded protein is CASSRGMRNTDTQYF.

The chain carries TRBV4-3 and TRBJ1-6, with unresolved D. The CDR3 runs to 13 residues. The germline V and J ends were trimmed by 0 bases and 10 bases, with 7 bases remaining between them. The germline V gene encodes CDR1 LGHNA and CDR2 YSLEER. In DNA form, the CDR3 reads TGCGCCAGCAGCCAAGATAGTCCGTCACCCCTCCACTTT. Protein product: CASSQDSPSPLHF.

In its sample, this clone was seen a few times. The chain couples TRBV4-1 to TRBJ2-3; D perhaps matches TRBD1 (5 bases). The V end lost 5 bases, the J end lost 5 bases, and 8 bases lay between the germline ends. Germline V gene sequence: CDR1 MGHRA, CDR2 YSYEKL. CDR3 size: 12 residues. The CDR3 nucleotides read TGCGCCAGCAGCTCCAGGGTAGATACGCAGTATTTT. It specifies CASSSRVDTQYF.

The V and J genes are TRBV5-5 and TRBJ2-7; D may be TRBD2 (5 bases). With 3 bases removed from V and 1 base from J, the gap between germline ends came to 11 bases. The germline CDR1 and CDR2 sequences are SGHKS and YYEKEE (reference sequence). The CDR3 contains 14 residues. The CDR3 region is CASSSYTGSYEQYF. Written as DNA, the CDR3 is TGTGCCAGCAGCTCTTATACGGGGTCCTACGAGCAGTACTTC.

The V and J genes are TRBV6-6 and TRBJ2-7; D gene ambiguous. The germline V and J ends were trimmed by 0 bases and 2 bases, with 14 bases remaining between them. This CDR3 has 16 residues. Germline V CDR1 and CDR2: MNHNY, SVGAGI (reference sequence). The CDR3 bases are TGTGCCAGCAGTTACTCGATGGAGCAGAACACCTACGAGCAGTACTTC. This gives the protein CASSYSMEQNTYEQYF.

V gene TRBV6-5 combines with J gene TRBJ2-3; TRBD1 matches 10 bases. Germline CDR1 reads MNHEY; CDR2 reads SVGAGI. The CDR3 is made up of 14 amino acids. The J segment lost 8 bases and the V segment lost 6 bases, leaving 8 bases of the junction unmatched. CDR3 DNA sequence: TGTGCCAGCAGCCGGGACAGGGGCCTCGGTACGCAGTATTTT. This sequence encodes CASSRDRGLGTQYF.

This chain links TRBV4-2 with TRBJ2-1; 12 bases are shared with TRBD2. This CDR3 region has 18 residues. The germline V gene encodes CDR1 LGHNA and CDR2 YNFKEQ. V was pared by 1 base and J by 7 bases, with 11 bases of the junction left unmatched. CDR3 in amino acids: CASSQGKRGLAGRNEQFF. The CDR3 coding sequence is TGTGCCAGCAGCCAAGGGAAACGAGGACTAGCGGGAAGGAATGAGCAGTTCTTC.

The chain employs TRBV4-2 and TRBJ2-3; D call uncertain. This CDR3 region has 13 residues. Germline values: CDR1 LGHNA, CDR2 YNFKEQ. Trimming took off 5 bases at V and 0 bases at J, with 6 bases between the two ends. DNA of the CDR3: TGTGCCAGCAGCGAAGCTAGCACAGATACGCAGTATTTT. This codes for CASSEASTDTQYF.

The chain uses TRBV5-1 and TRBJ2-7; 14 positions match TRBD2. Germline V gives CDR1 SGHRS, CDR2 YFSETQ. This CDR3 region has 14 residues. The V and J ends lost 3 bases and 6 bases, in that order; junction bases with no gene match: 2. CDR3: CASSSGTSGSEQYF. CDR3 bases: TGCGCCAGCAGCTCCGGGACTAGCGGGAGCGAGCAGTACTTC.

This clone has a handful of counts. CDR3 residues: CASSYVGAGTEAFF. DNA for the CDR3: TGTGCCAGCAGTTACGTAGGGGCAGGGACTGAAGCTTTCTTT. V usage is TRBV6-2 or TRBV6-3 and J usage is TRBJ1-1, with D maybe TRBD1 (5 bases). Germline V lookup: CDR1 MNHEY, CDR2 SVGEGT. The length of the CDR3 is 14 residues. Deletions cut 2 bases from V and 5 bases from J, with 12 bases between.

A few counts support this clone. The chain uses TRBV9 and TRBJ2-1; the D gene is possibly TRBD2 (5 bases). With 0 bases removed from V and 2 bases from J, the gap between germline ends came to 9 bases. Looked up from germline, CDR1 is SGDLS and CDR2 is YYNGEE. The CDR3 consists of 15 residues. The CDR3 loop reads CASSVGRGTYNEQFF. The DNA for the CDR3 is TGTGCCAGCAGCGTAGGGCGAGGGACCTACAATGAGCAGTTCTTC.

The chain employs TRBV4-1 and TRBJ2-7, with 8 bases aligning to TRBD2. CDR3 length: 14 amino acids. CDR1 and CDR2 (germline): MGHRA, YSYEKL. With 3 bases clipped from V and 5 bases from J, the junction kept 6 bases outside the gene matches. The DNA for the CDR3 is TGCGCCAGCAGCCACCTAGCGGGTGGCAACGAGCAGTACTTC. It specifies CASSHLAGGNEQYF.

The chain uses TRBV15 and TRBJ2-2; D not certain. This CDR3 region has 13 residues. Germline CDR1 and CDR2: LNHNV and YYDKDF (reference sequence). V dropped 0 bases and J dropped 7 bases, with 6 bases sitting between them. In DNA, the CDR3 is TGTGCCACCAGCAGAGATCTTGTCGGGGAGCTGTTTTTT. It specifies CATSRDLVGELFF.

The gene calls are TRBV23-1 and TRBJ2-5, with no clear D. TRBV23-1 is filed as an ORF, its function uncertain. This CDR3 region has 15 residues. V was clipped by 4 bases and J by 4 bases, with 16 bases between them. The CDR3 DNA sequence: TGCGCCAGCAGTCCTGAACCCCGGGTACGAGAGACCCAGTACTTC. This gives the protein CASSPEPRVRETQYF.